Shown below are 21 T cell receptor beta chains from a single sample sequenced in a study of regulatory T cells in long-lasting Graves disease. Described time point: newly diagnosed GD, antithyroid drugs for less than 3 months. PBMC RNA was the source of the TCR library. CDR3-region Arm-PCR and iRepertoire HTBI primers produced the TCR beta libraries. MiXCR, run by TCRdb on the multiplex PCR reads, gives a single entry per CDR3 protein. The table lists roughly 510,000 distinct CDR3 sequences, roughly 15% of them singletons. The sample was also linked to a second study, of T cells in Graves' hyperthyroidism and ophthalmopathy.

The sequencing here drew on peripheral blood mononuclear cells (PBMCs), taken at new diagnosis, from a patient treated with antithyroid drugs. These receptors were collected from a man younger than 35 with Graves disease.

In its sample, this clonotype was seen many times. The V call is TRBV2, the J call TRBJ2-5; D is ambiguous. The ends were cut back, 3 bases at V and 1 base at J, with 12 bases in the middle. Germline V gene data show CDR1 as SNHLY and CDR2 as FYNNEI. The length of the CDR3 is 15 residues. The CDR3 DNA reads as TGTGCCAGCAGTGACCTCGTACTCTTCCAAGAGACCCAGTACTTC. It translates to CASSDLVLFQETQYF.

This chain uses TRBV27 with TRBJ2-7, with D possibly called TRBD1 or TRBD2 (5 bases each). The CDR3 consists of 13 residues. Between the trimmed V and J ends, which lost 7 bases and 0 bases, there was a span of 10 bases. Per germline, CDR1 MNHEY and CDR2 SMNVEV (reference sequence). The CDR3 sequence is CASTRGLSYEQYF. DNA for the CDR3: TGTGCCAGCACCCGGGGCCTCTCCTACGAGCAGTACTTC.

Ten or more counts support this clonotype. The rearrangement joins TRBV2 to TRBJ1-5; tentative D call: TRBD1 (6 bases). V was pared by 2 bases and J by 0 bases, with 8 bases between. The CDR3 contains 15 residues. Germline V CDR1 and CDR2: SNHLY, FYNNEI. CDR3 bases: TGTGCCAGCAGTGAACAGGGGCCTAGCAATCAGCCCCAGCATTTT. This encodes CASSEQGPSNQPQHF. The full variable domain, with the rest looked up from reference TRBV2 and TRBJ1-5, is EPEVTQTPSHQVTQMGQEVILRCVPISNHLYFYWYRQILGQKVEFLVSFYNNEISEKSEIFDDQFSVERPDGSNFTLKIRSTKLEDSAMYFCASSEQGPSNQPQHFGDGTRLSIL.

This clonotype was counted ten times or more. V and J are TRBV12-5 and TRBJ1-1; TRBD1 matches 7 bases. This CDR3 region has 13 residues. CDR1 and CDR2 from the germline V gene are LGHNT and FRNRAP. V lost 6 bases and J lost 2; bases outside the gene matches: 3. In DNA, the CDR3 is TGTGCTAGTGGACGGGACAGTAACACTGAAGCTTTCTTT. Its protein product is CASGRDSNTEAFF.

This clonotype was detected a few times. The chain is built from TRBV29-1 and TRBJ2-1; D might be TRBD2 (5 bases). CDR1 SQVTM and CDR2 ANQGSEA come from the germline V gene. The CDR3 totals 10 residues. V lost 3 bases to trimming and J lost 16 bases, with 13 bases between them. CDR3 sequence (DNA): TGCAGCGTTGACTTGCGGGCAAAATTCTTC. Its protein product is CSVDLRAKFF.

This clonotype was recorded many times. The chain couples TRBV11-2 to TRBJ2-7, with D hard to call. The CDR3 runs 13 residues. Trimming took 0 bases from V and 9 from J, leaving 12 bases between them. Germline V gene lookup returns CDR1 SGHAT and CDR2 FQNNGV. For the CDR3, the DNA is TGTGCCAGCAGCTTAGAGGGCCTCCTAGGGCAGTACTTC. This gives the protein CASSLEGLLGQYF. Based on the CDR3 plus reference TRBV11-2 and TRBJ2-7, the full variable domain is EAGVAQSPRYKIIEKRQSVAFWCNPISGHATLYWYQQILGQGPKLLIQFQNNGVVDDSQLPKDRFSAERLKGVDSTLKIQPAKLEDSAVYLCASSLEGLLGQYFGPGTRLTVT.

This clonotype was seen a handful of times. The V call is TRBV4-1, the J call TRBJ1-2; 7 nucleotides line up with TRBD1. The CDR3 extends over 15 amino acids. Germline lookup yields CDR1 MGHRA and CDR2 YSYEKL. Germline trimming cut 1 base from V and 9 bases from J; bases unmatched to any gene: 11. CDR3 nucleotides: TGCGCCAGCAGCCAAGGGTATTCACAGGGGAACCGCTACACCTTC. It encodes CASSQGYSQGNRYTF.

The chain couples TRBV5-8 to TRBJ1-1; D possibly corresponds to TRBD1 (6 bases). The germline V and J ends were trimmed by 7 bases and 1 base, with 8 bases remaining between them. Germline V gene sequence: CDR1 SGHTS, CDR2 YDEGEE. This CDR3 has 12 amino acids. CDR3 coding DNA: TGTGCCAGCGAGGGGGGGAACACTGAAGCTTTCTTT. This codes for CASEGGNTEAFF.

The table lists this clonotype with many counts. The rearrangement joins TRBV30 to TRBJ2-5; D may be TRBD2 (5 bases). Germline CDR1 GTSNPN, CDR2 SVGIG (reference sequence). This CDR3 comprises 12 residues. Trimming removed 0 bases at V and 5 bases at J, with 7 bases between. In DNA form, the CDR3 reads TGTGCCTGGAGTGTGAGGGATGAGACCCAGTACTTC. This sequence encodes CAWSVRDETQYF.

This chain links TRBV5-1 with TRBJ1-4, with no clear D. Trimming took off 0 bases at V and 3 bases at J, with 6 bases between the two ends. Per germline, CDR1 SGHRS and CDR2 YFSETQ. This CDR3 contains 14 residues. CDR3 in amino acids: CASSLAPPNEKLFF. In nucleotides, the CDR3 is TGCGCCAGCAGCTTGGCTCCCCCTAATGAAAAACTGTTTTTT.

This clonotype was recorded many times. The chain carries TRBV29-1 and TRBJ2-3; 9 nucleotides align to TRBD1. The J segment lost 1 base and the V segment lost 5 bases, leaving 4 bases of the junction unmatched. The CDR3 runs to 14 residues. Germline CDR1 reads SQVTM; CDR2 reads ANQGSEA. The CDR3 reads CSVTGQGRTDTQYF. CDR3 sequence (DNA): TGCAGCGTTACGGGACAGGGTCGCACAGATACGCAGTATTTT.

This clonotype was seen many times. The chain has TRBV28 and TRBJ2-2; 10 nucleotides agree with TRBD2. CDR3 length equals 17 residues. Germline V gene data show CDR1 as MDHEN and CDR2 as SYDVKM. V lost 3 bases to trimming and J lost 2 bases; unmatched junction nucleotides: 6. The CDR3 is CASSLEREGLNTGELFF. The CDR3 DNA reads TGTGCCAGCAGTTTGGAGCGGGAGGGCCTAAACACCGGGGAGCTGTTTTTT.

This clonotype has a count of ten or more. The J gene is TRBJ2-4, the V gene TRBV27, with D possibly TRBD1 on 6 matching bases. The V and J ends lost 5 bases and 5 bases respectively, with 25 bases between them. The CDR3 has 18 residues. Per the germline V gene, CDR1 is MNHEY and CDR2 is SMNVEV (reference sequence). CDR3: CASSREGSWTAGQNIQYF. The CDR3 bases are TGTGCCAGCAGTAGAGAGGGATCCTGGACAGCCGGCCAAAACATTCAGTACTTC.

This clonotype was found many times. The chain joins TRBV11-2 to TRBJ2-1, with D perhaps matching TRBD2 (5 bases). Trimming left V 5 bases short and J 4 bases short, with 18 bases between. The CDR3 consists of 16 residues. Germline values: CDR1 SGHAT, CDR2 FQNNGV. CDR3 nucleotide sequence: TGTGCCAGCAGCCAGAGAGGCGGTTCGGGGTACAATGAGCAGTTCTTC. Translating gives CASSQRGGSGYNEQFF.

This sequence joins TRBV20-1 and TRBJ2-3, with 12 positions matching TRBD1. The CDR3 spans 15 residues. The germline gives CDR1 DFQATT, CDR2 SNEGSKA (reference sequence). V shed 3 bases and J 4 bases; nucleotides not matched to a gene: 5. CDR3 nucleotides: TGCAGTGCTAGCGGGACAGGGGGCGAGGCAGATACGCAGTATTTT. It encodes CSASGTGGEADTQYF.

V gene TRBV27 combines with J gene TRBJ2-7; 7 nucleotides agree with TRBD1. This CDR3 has 14 amino acids. Losses at the gene ends were 5 bases for V and 4 bases for J; bases not matched to a gene: 8. CDR1 and CDR2 (germline): MNHEY, SMNVEV (reference sequence). The CDR3 DNA is TGTGCCAGCAGTGAATCCGGGACAGTTTACGAGCAGTACTTC. It encodes CASSESGTVYEQYF.

This chain's CDR3 is CATSNRTDSYEQYF. The CDR3 DNA reads TGTGCCACCAGCAATAGGACGGACTCCTACGAGCAGTACTTC. The genes are TRBV15 and TRBJ2-7; D is uncertain. Germline V CDR1 and CDR2: LNHNV, YYDKDF (reference sequence). V lost 4 bases, J lost 0 bases, and 10 bases lay in between. The CDR3 totals 14 residues.

This clonotype was counted only a few times. The junction shows a germline mismatch at one end, possibly a read error. The chain combines TRBV10-1 with TRBJ2-1; 7 bases match TRBD2. The CDR3 is 13 residues long. The germline CDR1 and CDR2 sequences are WNHNN and SYGVQD (reference sequence). In nucleotides, the CDR3 is TGCGCCAACCAGAGACGGGACTACAATGAGCAGTCCTTC. Translating it yields CANQRRDYNEQSF.

This clonotype has at least ten counts. The V and J genes are TRBV20-1 and TRBJ2-5; D remains ambiguous. Trimming stripped 3 bases from V and 5 bases from J, with 13 bases between. Germline-derived CDR1 and CDR2 are DFQATT and SNEGSKA (reference sequence). CDR3 length equals 13 residues. In DNA, the CDR3 is TGCAGTGCTAGTCGGGCGGTGGGGGAGACCCAGTACTTC. Its translation: CSASRAVGETQYF.

The sample holds a few counts of this clonotype. The rearrangement joins TRBV10-3 to TRBJ2-5; a possible D gene is TRBD1 (5 bases). With 6 bases removed from V and 2 bases from J, the gap between germline ends came to 10 bases. Germline V CDR1 and CDR2: ENHRY, SYGVKD. This CDR3 has 13 residues. The DNA of the CDR3 is TGTGCCATCAGACCGACAGAACAAGAGACCCAGTACTTC. Translation: CAIRPTEQETQYF.

Concerning this clonotype itself: It may be a read error: a sequence one base away is much more abundant. V gene TRBV7-8 combines with J gene TRBJ2-1, with D possibly TRBD2 on 5 matching bases. Germline CDR1 reads SGHVS; CDR2 reads FQNEAQ. V gave up 5 bases and J gave up 8 bases, with 22 bases separating them. The CDR3 has 16 amino acids. The CDR3 nucleotides read TGTGCCAGCAGCCCCACCTTGGCGGGCCTATACGATGAGCAGTTCTTC. This codes for CASSPTLAGLYDEQFF. Full variable domain (outside the CDR3, taken from reference TRBV7-8 and TRBJ2-1): GAGVSQSPRYKVAKRGQDVALRCDPISGHVSLFWYQQALGQGPEFLTYFQNEAQLDKSGLPSDRFFAERPEGSVSTLKIQRTQQEDSAVYLCASSPTLAGLYDEQFFGPGTRLTVL.